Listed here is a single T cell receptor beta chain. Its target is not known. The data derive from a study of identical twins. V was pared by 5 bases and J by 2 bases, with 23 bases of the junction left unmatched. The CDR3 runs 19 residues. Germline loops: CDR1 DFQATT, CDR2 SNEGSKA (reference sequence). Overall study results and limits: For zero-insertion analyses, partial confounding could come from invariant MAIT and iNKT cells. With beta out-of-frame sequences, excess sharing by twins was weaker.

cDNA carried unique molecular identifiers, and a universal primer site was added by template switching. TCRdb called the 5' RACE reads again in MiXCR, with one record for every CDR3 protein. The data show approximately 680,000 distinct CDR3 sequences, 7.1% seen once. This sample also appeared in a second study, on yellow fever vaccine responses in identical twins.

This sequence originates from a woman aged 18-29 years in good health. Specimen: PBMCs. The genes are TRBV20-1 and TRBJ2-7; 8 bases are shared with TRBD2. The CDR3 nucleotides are TGCAGTGCTCTCCCCGACTTCCGTTCGTTGGCGGGGGGTACCTACGAGCAGTACGTC. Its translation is CSALPDFRSLAGGTYEQYV.